The 12 T cell receptor beta chains below all came from one sample that was sequenced in a study of T cells in localized non-small cell lung cancer. This table comes from immunoSEQ multiplex PCR, and its TCRdb copy is limited to in-frame clones, with some not included. The data contain over 20,000 clones, roughly 90% of them singletons. Here the sequenced sample was peripheral blood mononuclear cells, taken before any cancer treatment. The receptors originated from a male donor aged 60 or older with stage II lung adenocarcinoma.

CDR3 protein: CASSLDSAAQHF. The CDR3 bases are TGTGCCAGCAGCTTGGATTCTGCAGCCCAGCATTTT. The chain couples TRBV5-4 to TRBJ1-5; D not certain. The CDR3 is 12 amino acids. Germline CDR1 SGHNT, CDR2 YYREEE (reference sequence). Trimming took off 0 bases at V and 11 bases at J, with 9 bases between the two ends.

The chain joins TRBV6-1 to TRBJ1-3, with a weak D call TRBD1 (5 bases). The CDR3 has 15 residues. Trimming removed 4 bases at V and 0 bases at J, with 10 bases between. The V gene's germline CDR1 is MNHNS and CDR2 SASEGT. CDR3 sequence reads: CASSVGTGSGNTIYF. The CDR3 DNA follows: TGTGCCAGCAGTGTTGGGACGGGCTCTGGAAACACCATATATTTT.

This chain links TRBV11-2 with TRBJ1-2, with 9 bases matching TRBD1. Germline V gene sequence: CDR1 SGHAT, CDR2 FQNNGV. Losses at the gene ends were 6 bases for V and 3 bases for J; bases not matched to a gene: 5. This CDR3 spans 14 amino acids. CDR3 protein: CASRPQGAHYGYTF. CDR3 in DNA: TGTGCCAGCAGACCACAGGGGGCGCACTATGGCTACACCTTC.

This clone was recorded once. The gene calls are TRBV27 and TRBJ1-4; no clear D gene. V was shortened by 4 bases and J by 5 bases, with 11 bases between the two germline ends. The CDR3 extends over 14 amino acids. CDR1 is MNHEY and CDR2 is SMNVEV in the germline V gene (reference sequence). The CDR3 protein is CASSSGRPNEKLFF. In DNA form, the CDR3 reads TGTGCCAGCAGTTCCGGCCGGCCCAATGAAAAACTGTTTTTT. The full variable domain, with the rest looked up from reference TRBV27 and TRBJ1-4, is EAQVTQNPRYLITVTGKKLTVTCSQNMNHEYMSWYRQDPGLGLRQIYYSMNVEVTDKGDVPEGYKVSRKEKRNFPLILESPSPNQTSLYFCASSSGRPNEKLFFGSGTQLSVL.

This clone was counted between two and nine times. V usage is TRBV11-3 and J usage is TRBJ1-4; 9 nucleotides line up with TRBD1. This CDR3 is 16 amino acids long. Per the germline V gene, CDR1 is SGHNT and CDR2 is YENEEA. Trimming at V came to 2 bases and at J to 7 bases, leaving 8 bases not matched to a gene. The CDR3 spells CASSLLQGAGGEKLFF. CDR3 sequence (DNA): TGTGCCAGCAGCTTACTACAGGGGGCGGGTGGTGAAAAACTGTTTTTT.

The table lists this clone with a count of one. The chain combines TRBV5-4 with TRBJ2-7; D may match TRBD1 or TRBD2 (5 bases each). The CDR3 consists of 14 residues. Trimming took 4 bases from V and 3 from J, leaving 14 bases between them. CDR1 is SGHNT and CDR2 is YYREEE in the germline V gene (reference sequence). CDR3 sequence (DNA): TGTGCCAGCAGCCGGGCGAGAGGGGACTACGAGCAGTACTTC. It specifies CASSRARGDYEQYF.

This rearrangement joins TRBV28 to TRBJ1-5; 7 positions agree with TRBD1. V was pared by 1 base and J by 4 bases, with 7 bases of the junction left unmatched. CDR1 MDHEN and CDR2 SYDVKM come from the germline V gene. This CDR3 spans 16 amino acids. The CDR3 spells CASSLSLDRQNQPQHF. The CDR3 region has the DNA TGTGCCAGCAGTTTATCCCTGGACAGGCAAAATCAGCCCCAGCATTTT.

The chain has TRBV6-1 and TRBJ2-7; no definite D call. The CDR3 length is 13 residues. CDR1 MNHNS and CDR2 SASEGT come from the germline V gene. V lost 7 bases and J 6 bases, leaving 16 bases between the germline ends. CDR3 sequence (DNA): TGTGCCAGCACCATAAGGGTTTTTCTCGAGCAGTACTTC. It codes for CASTIRVFLEQYF.

This clone has just a few counts. The chain has TRBV5-4 and TRBJ1-2, with D tentatively TRBD1 (5 bases). Trimming left V 10 bases short and J 4 bases short, with 17 bases between. This CDR3 has 13 residues. The germline V gene encodes CDR1 SGHNT and CDR2 YYREEE (reference sequence). The CDR3: CAGAGGIPYGYTF. CDR3 nucleotides: TGTGCCGGGGCGGGGGGGATACCCTATGGCTACACCTTC.

The chain combines TRBV2 with TRBJ1-1; 7 nucleotides line up with TRBD1. The V and J ends lost 5 bases and 0 bases, in that order; junction bases with no gene match: 6. The CDR3 sequence is 15 residues long. Germline loops: CDR1 SNHLY, CDR2 FYNNEI. CDR3 nucleotide sequence: TGTGCCAGCAGTCTTACCGGACAGGTGAACACTGAAGCTTTCTTT. Its translation is CASSLTGQVNTEAFF.

Written as DNA, the CDR3 is TGTGCCAGCAGCTTAGTTGTTTATAGCAATCAGCCCCAGCATTTT. Translated, it gives CASSLVVYSNQPQHF. V usage is TRBV11-2 and J usage is TRBJ1-5, with no clear D. Germline CDR1 SGHAT, CDR2 FQNNGV. This CDR3 region has 15 residues. Trimming removed 1 base from V and 0 bases from J, with 7 bases in between.

This chain uses TRBV6-1 with TRBJ2-7; 9 bases are shared with TRBD2. Germline V gene data show CDR1 as MNHNS and CDR2 as SASEGT. V gave up 3 bases and J gave up 1 base; unmatched junction bases: 4. This CDR3 region has 15 residues. The CDR3 nucleotides are TGTGCCAGCAGTGAGGGGACTAGCAGATCCTACGAGCAGTACTTC. This translates into CASSEGTSRSYEQYF.